Listed here are 8 T cell receptor beta chains from one sample, sequenced in a study of T-cell memory formation after mild COVID-19. TCRdb re-derived calls from the 5' RACE reads in MiXCR, one entry per CDR3 protein. The sample contains under 300,000 distinct CDR3 sequences, roughly 15% of which appear only once. The source material was PBMCs or a T cell subset sorted from them (not recorded which). The receptors here all came from a man younger than 35 who had mild COVID-19 (a few samples of this study predate the infection). Cell type and time point are not known.

This clonotype was counted only a few times. The chain carries TRBV7-9 and TRBJ2-2, with TRBD1 matching over 7 bases. The CDR3 totals 15 residues. The V and J ends lost 5 bases and 6 bases, in that order; junction bases with no gene match: 9. Germline V gene lookup returns CDR1 SEHNR and CDR2 FQNEAQ (reference sequence). Written as DNA, the CDR3 is TGTGCCAGCAGCCGTCCGCGACAGGGATCCGGGGAGCTGTTTTTT. This gives the protein CASSRPRQGSGELFF.

This clonotype was counted a few times. The genes are TRBV4-1 and TRBJ2-1, with a weak D call TRBD2 (5 bases). Looked up from germline, CDR1 is MGHRA and CDR2 is YSYEKL. V was pared by 3 bases and J by 0 bases, with 12 bases between. The CDR3 covers 16 residues. CDR3 protein: CASSHGLWSSYNEQFF. DNA for the CDR3: TGCGCCAGCAGCCACGGACTTTGGAGCTCCTACAATGAGCAGTTCTTC.

The gene calls are TRBV5-6 and TRBJ2-7, with 9 bases that match TRBD1. Germline CDR1 SGHDT, CDR2 YYEEEE. V dropped 4 bases and J dropped 7; count of bases not matched to a gene: 9. The CDR3 sequence is 14 residues long. CDR3 sequence reads: CASSREQGAREQYF. CDR3 sequence (DNA): TGTGCCAGCAGCCGGGAACAGGGGGCAAGAGAGCAGTACTTC.

V and J are TRBV5-1 and TRBJ2-3; 13 bases line up with TRBD2. The junction had 7 bases not matched to a gene; V was cut back by 4 bases and J by 2 bases. The germline V gene has CDR1 SGHRS and CDR2 YFSETQ. The CDR3 runs to 17 residues. CDR3 coding DNA: TGCGCCAGCAGCCCCCTGACTAGCGGGGGGTTCACAGATACGCAGTATTTT. It is translated as CASSPLTSGGFTDTQYF.

This clonotype has a handful of counts. The chain employs TRBV19 and TRBJ2-2; D is ambiguous. Per the germline V gene, CDR1 is LNHDA and CDR2 is SQIVND (reference sequence). V gave up 4 bases and J gave up 2 bases, with 5 bases separating them. The CDR3 has 13 amino acids. CDR3 loop: CASSTINTGELFF. The DNA for the CDR3 is TGTGCCAGTAGTACGATTAACACCGGGGAGCTGTTTTTT.

This clonotype came up a few times. Germline and junction disagree at one end, which may indicate a read error. This sequence joins TRBV7-2 and TRBJ1-5; D gene unclear. CDR1 and CDR2 (germline): SGHTA, FQGNSA. This CDR3 comprises 13 residues. The CDR3 loop is CASSLDTIGPQHF. The CDR3 bases are TGTGCCAGCAGTTTAGACACGATCGGACCCCAGCATTTT.

This clonotype was observed a handful of times. The rearrangement links TRBV5-1 to TRBJ1-6; 8 bases map to TRBD1. CDR1 and CDR2 (germline): SGHRS, YFSETQ. The CDR3 has 13 residues. The junction had 9 bases not matched to a gene; V was cut back by 4 bases and J by 15 bases. Here the CDR3 reads CASSKDRVRHLHF. The CDR3 DNA is TGCGCCAGCAGCAAGGACAGGGTACGGCACCTCCACTTT.

This chain joins TRBV6-2 or TRBV6-3 and TRBJ1-5, with TRBD1 identical over 8 bases. The CDR3 is 16 residues long. Trimming took 2 bases from V and 4 from J; bases not matched to a gene: 7. Germline lookup yields CDR1 MNHEY and CDR2 SVGEGT. The CDR3 DNA sequence: TGTGCCAGCAGTTACGACCCACACAGGGGGAATCAGCCCCAGCATTTT. It translates to CASSYDPHRGNQPQHF.